This T cell receptor (beta chain) was profiled in a study of blood T cell repertoires in COVID-19. Overall study: The study drew acute and convalescent COVID-19 samples from the United States, Italy and Spain.

In the original analysis: Quantification of nucleated cells was approximated via reference gene primer amplification. This table comes from immunoSEQ multiplex PCR, and its TCRdb copy is limited to in-frame clones, with some not included. V, J and clone size are those of that table, while D and trimming were read from the DNA. The sample consists of 8,000 to 10,000 clones, just over 75% of them appearing once. This CDR3 is 15 amino acids long. Germline-derived CDR1 and CDR2 are SGHRS and YFSETQ. The ends lost 7 bases at V and 8 bases at J; junction bases unmatched: 9. This sequence joins TRBV5-1 and TRBJ1-6; 10 nucleotides agree with TRBD1. The sample comprised peripheral blood. The TCR sequence derives from a human donor in a cohort sampled during active COVID-19. In DNA, the CDR3 is TGCGCCAGCGCCCCTGACAGGGGGCAATATTCACCCCTCCACTTT. Protein: CASAPDRGQYSPLHF.